What follows is one TCR beta chain and its context. This clone has only one observation. Its antigen target is currently unknown. No base quality information exists; no much larger clone differs at one position. The sample comes from a study of shared clonotypes between healthy human individuals (TCRdb year 2020). For the wider study: A few men and a couple of women, aged 18 to 49 years, made up the cohort. For each donor, CD4 naive and CD4 memory were each given three plates, CD8 naive was given two plates, and CD8 memory was given one plate. Leukapheresis yielded between about 0.94 and 9.5 billion PBMCs per donor. Different laboratories and diverse techniques were used to prepare libraries and sequence TCR repertoires, to increase sequencing depth and limit assay-specific biases. To estimate repertoire size and how much clonotype sharing occurs between individuals, the study deeply sequenced the blood TCR repertoires of 5 or 6 healthy adults. Broad study findings and their caveats: When four donors were compared, the shared fraction of clonotypes was roughly 4.8% for naive CD4, roughly 3.3% for naive CD8, 2.3% for memory CD4, and 0.4% for memory CD8. Based on pairwise subsampling, the degree of clonotype sharing among donors was expected to be affected by sequencing depth. Naive subsets generally had larger estimated clonotype richness than memory subsets. Sampling was restricted to blood, and TCR repertoires in tissues likely differ from the TCR repertoires found in blood. The small number of donors limited the genetic and exposure-history diversity represented. Even with the large sequencing depth, rarefaction of the sorted-subset datasets indicated that sequencing was incomplete. Compared with non-shared clonotypes, clonotypes shared by all four sorted-subset donors had higher generation probabilities.

Using the deep immunoSEQ assay, multiplex PCR amplified TCR CDR3 regions from genomic DNA. Genomic DNA extracted from each cell subset was distributed evenly over all wells of several immunoSEQ 96-well plates, and each plate served as one replicate. For sorted subsets, each replicate PCR was loaded with roughly 200 ng genomic DNA, equivalent to about 30,000 T cell genomes. The purified libraries were quantified using a Qubit 3.0 fluorometer, sized with a Bioanalyzer 2100, and then quantified again using the KAPA Library Quantification kit. A separate single-read 150-cycle Illumina NextSeq 550 flow cell was used to sequence each immunoSEQ 96-well plate. In the source study's methods: The immunoSEQ output contained only junctional sequences without quality scores, so filtering could not match that applied to full-length reads. To assign V/J genes and CDR3, sequences were annotated against IMGT germline references using PyIR, a Python wrapper for IgBLAST v1.9. Reads with weak V/J assignments (E-value above 1e-6), missing CDR3, stop codons, out-of-frame junctions, or ambiguous translated residues were removed. V3J clonotypes were defined as sequences sharing an identical inferred V gene, J gene, and CDR3 amino acid sequence. Percentage overlap between repertoires was computed as shared unique clonotypes divided by the size of the smaller repertoire. RTK rarefaction, the Chao1 estimator, and Recon v2.1 estimates of unobserved clonotypes were used to assess repertoire richness. Generation probabilities were computed with OLGA for all TCRbeta clonotypes obtained by the gDNA method from four donors. Held by TCRdb, this immuneACCESS table contains in-frame sequences only and omits some clones. Under half of the omission traces to an unresolved V gene where checked; the cause of the rest is unknown. The D gene and trimming were derived from the DNA, and the V and J assignments and clone size from that table. The table for this sample lists approximately 240,000 clones; 65% to 70% of them were counted only once. Of the sample, 11% is held by the ten largest clones.

The donors were healthy, HIV-negative adults with no recently reported acute infections or vaccinations. Only Caucasian adults living in Nashville, Tennessee, USA were represented among the donors. Magnetic negative selection was used to enrich CD4+ T cells, after which naive cells were positively selected on CD45RA and the negative fraction became the memory subset. Blood was collected by leukapheresis, and PBMCs were isolated by Ficoll-Histopaque density gradient centrifugation and then cryopreserved in liquid nitrogen vapor phase. Analytical flow cytometry was used to check the purity and quantity of every magnetically sorted T cell population. Each sorted fraction had its genomic DNA isolated and then quantified by UV absorbance on a Nanodrop 2000c. This receptor was taken from a man aged 25 to 40 in good health. The specimen sequenced was memory CD4+ T cells sorted from blood. The cell subset or site label, as the study defines it: CD45RA-negative fraction.

Here is the DNA: TGTGCCAGCACTAACACCGGGGAGCTGTTTTTT. Translated, this gives CASTNTGELFF. The chain is encoded by TRBV7-8 joined to TRBJ2-2; too little of a D gene remains to name it. The CDR3, from cysteine to phenylalanine, totals 11 residues. The DNA shown is the 33-base CDR3, in frame from base 1. From a lookup of the germline V gene, CDR1 and CDR2 are SGHVS and FQNEAQ. V loses 7 bases, J loses 2 bases, and the germline ends lie 2 bases apart.